Here is one T cell receptor (beta chain) with its context. The sample originates from a study of shared clonotypes between healthy human individuals. Germline V CDR1 and CDR2: SEHNR, FQNEAQ (reference sequence). The CDR3 runs 14 residues. V lost 0 bases, J lost 6 bases, and 2 bases stayed unmatched. CD45RO negativity and positive selection for CCR7 defined naive CD8 cells, a population that excluded terminally differentiated effector memory CD45RA+ cells. Sequencing used immunoSEQ multiplex PCR; TCRdb keeps in-frame clones, though not all of them. This sample yields around 1,900,000 clones, of which 93% are seen a single time; about 1.7% belongs to the top ten.

This clonotype was obtained from a man aged 18 to 29 in good health. Some clones in this sample may be carry-over from other donors' samples. The chain employs TRBV7-9 and TRBJ2-1; 7 bases fit TRBD1. Sequencing input: naive CD8+ T cells from PBMCs. In nucleotides, the CDR3 is TGTGCCAGCAGCTTAGCAGACAGGGCCAATGAGCAGTTCTTC. Protein product: CASSLADRANEQFF.